A single sample gave rise to the 9 T cell receptor beta chains below, sequenced in a study of spatial heterogeneity in lung cancer. TCRdb re-derived calls from the 5' RACE reads in MiXCR, one entry per CDR3 protein. This table holds 25,000 or so distinct CDR3 sequences, approximately 4.8% found once. This sample's time point: sample taken at primary tumor resection. The source material was PBMCs, sampled at surgery. The origin of the receptors is a male donor with early-stage non-small cell lung cancer.

This clonotype showed up many times. The chain employs TRBV3-1 and TRBJ2-7, with D perhaps matching TRBD1 (6 bases). Germline CDR1 is LGHDT and CDR2 is YNNKEL (reference sequence). V was cut by 5 bases and J by 0 bases, with 14 bases left in between. CDR3 length: 15 amino acids. The CDR3 DNA reads TGTGCCAGCAGCTACGGGACATCAGCCTCCTACGAGCAGTACTTC. As protein: CASSYGTSASYEQYF.

This clonotype has only one observation. Here the CDR3 DNA reads TGTGCCAGCAGCTTAGGTGGCGGCGGGGAGCTGTTTTTT. Translation: CASSLGGGGELFF. The chain carries TRBV7-8 and TRBJ2-2; D remains ambiguous. Germline CDR1 is SGHVS and CDR2 is FQNEAQ. Trimming took 1 base from V and 7 from J, leaving 7 bases between them. The CDR3 consists of 13 residues.

In its sample, this clonotype was seen many times. The chain combines TRBV7-6 with TRBJ2-2, with unresolved D. CDR3 length: 11 residues. V shed 5 bases and J shed 6 bases, with 4 bases lying between them. From germline, CDR1 is SGHVS and CDR2 FNYEAQ. The CDR3 spells CASSLSGELFF. CDR3 in DNA: TGTGCCAGCAGCCTCTCCGGGGAGCTGTTTTTT.

This clonotype was picked up many times. V is TRBV18 and J is TRBJ2-7, with 9 bases matching TRBD2. This CDR3 is 14 amino acids long. CDR1 is KGHSH, CDR2 LQKENI, per germline. V dropped 3 bases and J dropped 3; count of bases not matched to a gene: 3. CDR3 loop: CASSPGLANYEQYF. In DNA form, the CDR3 reads TGTGCCAGCTCACCTGGACTAGCGAACTACGAGCAGTACTTC.

There are many counts of this clonotype. The chain uses TRBV6-2 or TRBV6-3 and TRBJ2-1, with TRBD2 as a possible D gene (5 bases). V was trimmed by 4 bases and J by 4 bases, leaving 5 bases between them. The germline CDR1 and CDR2 sequences are MNHEY and SVGEGT. CDR3 length: 12 residues. As DNA, the CDR3 is TGTGCCAGCAGTTGGAGGTACAATGAGCAGTTCTTC. It specifies CASSWRYNEQFF.

As regards this clonotype: Given a much more abundant clone one base away, this may be a read error. This CDR3 reads CATSRRTDRPQHF. In nucleotides, the CDR3 is TGTGCCACCAGCAGGAGGACCGATCGACCCCAGCATTTT. The chain has TRBV15 and TRBJ1-5; D is uncertain. CDR1 and CDR2 from the germline V gene are LNHNV and YYDKDF (reference sequence). V lost 3 bases and J lost 10, with 13 bases in between. The length of the CDR3 is 13 residues.

This clonotype was counted at least ten times. This chain connects TRBV6-2 or TRBV6-3 to TRBJ1-5; 9 bases fit TRBD1. Germline V gene data show CDR1 as MNHEY and CDR2 as SVGEGT. This CDR3 is built from 16 residues. After removal of 0 bases from V and 3 bases from J, the junction contained 3 bases not matched to a gene. The CDR3 loop is CASSYSTGGFNQPQHF. The CDR3 DNA sequence: TGTGCCAGCAGTTACTCGACAGGGGGGTTCAATCAGCCCCAGCATTTT.

At least ten counts were recorded for this clonotype. The J gene is TRBJ2-7, the V gene TRBV6-2 or TRBV6-3, with a tentative D call TRBD1 (6 bases). This CDR3 region has 14 residues. The V end lost 7 bases, the J end lost 3 bases, and 16 bases lay between the germline ends. CDR1 MNHEY and CDR2 SVGEGT come from the germline V gene. The CDR3 loop reads CASNPLTGSYEQYF. CDR3 DNA sequence: TGTGCCAGCAACCCACTCACAGGGAGCTACGAGCAGTACTTC.

Ten or more counts support this clonotype. V and J are TRBV7-2 and TRBJ1-5, with 9 bases that match TRBD1. V lost 0 bases and J lost 1; bases outside the gene matches: 4. The germline V gene encodes CDR1 SGHTA and CDR2 FQGNSA. This CDR3 spans 17 amino acids. The CDR3 loop reads CASSLAGQGGSNQPQHF. CDR3 bases: TGTGCCAGCAGCTTAGCGGGACAGGGAGGAAGCAATCAGCCCCAGCATTTT.